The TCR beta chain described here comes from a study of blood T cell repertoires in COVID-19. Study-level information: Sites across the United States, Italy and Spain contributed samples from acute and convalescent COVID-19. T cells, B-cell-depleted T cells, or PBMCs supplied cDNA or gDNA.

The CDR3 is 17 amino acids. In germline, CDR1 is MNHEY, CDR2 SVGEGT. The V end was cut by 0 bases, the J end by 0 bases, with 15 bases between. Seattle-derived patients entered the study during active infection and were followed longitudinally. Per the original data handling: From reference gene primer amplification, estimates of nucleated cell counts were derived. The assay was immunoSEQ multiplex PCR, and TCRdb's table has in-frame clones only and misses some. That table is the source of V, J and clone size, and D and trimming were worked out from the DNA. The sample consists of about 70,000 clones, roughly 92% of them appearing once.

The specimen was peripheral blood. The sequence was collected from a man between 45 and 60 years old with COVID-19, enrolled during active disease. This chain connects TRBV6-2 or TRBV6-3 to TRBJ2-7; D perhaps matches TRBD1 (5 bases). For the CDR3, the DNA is TGTGCCAGCAGTTACTCCGATACAGGCCTCGACTCCTACGAGCAGTACTTC. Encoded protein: CASSYSDTGLDSYEQYF.